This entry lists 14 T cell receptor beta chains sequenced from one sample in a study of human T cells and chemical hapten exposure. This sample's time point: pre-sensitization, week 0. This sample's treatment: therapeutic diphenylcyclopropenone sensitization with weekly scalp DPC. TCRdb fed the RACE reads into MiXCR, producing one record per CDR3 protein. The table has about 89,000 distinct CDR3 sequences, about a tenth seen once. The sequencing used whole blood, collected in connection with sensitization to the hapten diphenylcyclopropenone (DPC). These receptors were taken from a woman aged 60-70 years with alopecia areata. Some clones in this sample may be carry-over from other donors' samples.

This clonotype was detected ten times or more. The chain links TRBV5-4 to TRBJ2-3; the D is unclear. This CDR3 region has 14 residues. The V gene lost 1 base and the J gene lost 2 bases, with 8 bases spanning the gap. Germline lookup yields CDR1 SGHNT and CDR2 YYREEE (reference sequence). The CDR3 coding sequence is TGTGCCAGCAGCTTGCGGTTCGACACAGATACGCAGTATTTT. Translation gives CASSLRFDTDTQYF. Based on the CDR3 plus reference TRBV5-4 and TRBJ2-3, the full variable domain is ETGVTQSPTHLIKTRGQQVTLRCSSQSGHNTVSWYQQALGQGPQFIFQYYREEENGRGNFPPRFSGLQFPNYSSELNVNALELDDSALYLCASSLRFDTDTQYFGPGTRLTVL.

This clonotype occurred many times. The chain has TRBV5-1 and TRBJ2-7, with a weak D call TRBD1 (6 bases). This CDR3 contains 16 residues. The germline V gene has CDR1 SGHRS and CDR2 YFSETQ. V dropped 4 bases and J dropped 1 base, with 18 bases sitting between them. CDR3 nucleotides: TGCGCCAGCAGCGCCAGTACAGGGCTCCCATCCTACGAGCAGTACTTC. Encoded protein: CASSASTGLPSYEQYF. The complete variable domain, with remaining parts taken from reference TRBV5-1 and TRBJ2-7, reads KAGVTQTPRYLIKTRGQQVTLSCSPISGHRSVSWYQQTPGQGLQFLFEYFSETQRNKGNFPGRFSGRQFSNSRSEMNVSTLELGDSALYLCASSASTGLPSYEQYFGPGTRLTVT.

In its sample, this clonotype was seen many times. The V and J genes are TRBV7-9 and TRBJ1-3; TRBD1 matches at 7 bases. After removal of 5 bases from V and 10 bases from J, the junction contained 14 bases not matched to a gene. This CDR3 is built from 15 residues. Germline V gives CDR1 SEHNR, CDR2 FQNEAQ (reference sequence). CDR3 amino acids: CASSPRPGSGQTIYF. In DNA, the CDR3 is TGTGCCAGCAGCCCACGGCCGGGTTCGGGACAGACCATATATTTT.

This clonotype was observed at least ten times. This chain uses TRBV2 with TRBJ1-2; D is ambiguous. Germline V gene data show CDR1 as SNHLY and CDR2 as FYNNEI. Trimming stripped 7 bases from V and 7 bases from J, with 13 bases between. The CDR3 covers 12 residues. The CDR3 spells CASTFAGPGYTF. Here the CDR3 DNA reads TGTGCCAGCACCTTCGCAGGCCCTGGCTACACCTTC.

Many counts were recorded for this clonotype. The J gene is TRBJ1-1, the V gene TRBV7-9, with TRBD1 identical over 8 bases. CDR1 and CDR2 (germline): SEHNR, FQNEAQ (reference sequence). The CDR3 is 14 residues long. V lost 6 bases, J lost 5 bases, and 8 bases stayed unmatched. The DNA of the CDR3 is TGTGCCAGCAGTTCCGACAGGGGATGGACTGAAGCTTTCTTT. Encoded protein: CASSSDRGWTEAFF.

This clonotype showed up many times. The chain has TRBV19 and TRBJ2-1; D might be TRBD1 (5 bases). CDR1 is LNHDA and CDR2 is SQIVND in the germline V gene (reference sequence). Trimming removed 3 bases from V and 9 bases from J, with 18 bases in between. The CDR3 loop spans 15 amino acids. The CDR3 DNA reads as TGTGCCAGTAGTATCGGTGGCGCAGGGCGGAGTGAGCAGTTCTTC. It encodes CASSIGGAGRSEQFF.

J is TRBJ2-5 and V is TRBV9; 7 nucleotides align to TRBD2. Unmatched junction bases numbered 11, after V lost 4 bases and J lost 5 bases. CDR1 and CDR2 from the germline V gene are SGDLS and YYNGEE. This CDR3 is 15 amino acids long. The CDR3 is CASSYSIGGGETQYF. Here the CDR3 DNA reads TGTGCCAGCAGCTACTCTATCGGGGGAGGGGAGACCCAGTACTTC.

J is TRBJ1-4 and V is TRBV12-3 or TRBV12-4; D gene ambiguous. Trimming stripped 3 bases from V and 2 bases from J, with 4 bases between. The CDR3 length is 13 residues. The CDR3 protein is CASSFGTNEKLFF. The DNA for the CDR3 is TGTGCCAGCAGTTTCGGGACTAATGAAAAACTGTTTTTT.

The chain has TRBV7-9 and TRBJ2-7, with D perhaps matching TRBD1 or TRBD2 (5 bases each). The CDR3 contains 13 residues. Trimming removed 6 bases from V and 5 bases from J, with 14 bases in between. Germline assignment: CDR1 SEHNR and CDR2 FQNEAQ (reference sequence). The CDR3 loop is CASRSTGGDEQYF. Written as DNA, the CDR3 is TGTGCCAGCAGGTCAACTGGGGGTGACGAGCAGTACTTC.

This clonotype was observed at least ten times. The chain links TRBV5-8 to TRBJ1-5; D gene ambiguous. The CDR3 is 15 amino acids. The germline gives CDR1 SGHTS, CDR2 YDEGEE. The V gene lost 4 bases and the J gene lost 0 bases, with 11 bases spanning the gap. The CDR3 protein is CASSMDGYSNQPQHF. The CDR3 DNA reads TGTGCCAGCAGCATGGACGGGTATAGCAATCAGCCCCAGCATTTT.

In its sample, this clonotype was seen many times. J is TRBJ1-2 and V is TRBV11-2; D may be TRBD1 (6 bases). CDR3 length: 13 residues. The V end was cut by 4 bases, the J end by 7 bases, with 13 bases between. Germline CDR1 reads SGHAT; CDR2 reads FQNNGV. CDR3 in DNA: TGTGCCAGCAGCTCCTTGAAGGACAGTGGCTACACCTTC. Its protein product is CASSSLKDSGYTF.

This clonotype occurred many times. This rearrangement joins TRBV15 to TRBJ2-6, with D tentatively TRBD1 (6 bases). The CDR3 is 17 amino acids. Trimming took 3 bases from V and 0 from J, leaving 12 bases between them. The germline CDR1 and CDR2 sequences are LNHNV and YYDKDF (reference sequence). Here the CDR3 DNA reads TGTGCCACCAGCAGGGGGGCTACAAGCTCTGGGGCCAACGTCCTGACTTTC. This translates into CATSRGATSSGANVLTF.

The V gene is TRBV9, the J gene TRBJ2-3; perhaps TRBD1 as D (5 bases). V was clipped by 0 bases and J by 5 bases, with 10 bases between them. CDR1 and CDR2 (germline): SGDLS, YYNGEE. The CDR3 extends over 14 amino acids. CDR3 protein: CASSVARGGDTQYF. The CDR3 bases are TGTGCCAGCAGCGTAGCAAGGGGTGGAGATACGCAGTATTTT.

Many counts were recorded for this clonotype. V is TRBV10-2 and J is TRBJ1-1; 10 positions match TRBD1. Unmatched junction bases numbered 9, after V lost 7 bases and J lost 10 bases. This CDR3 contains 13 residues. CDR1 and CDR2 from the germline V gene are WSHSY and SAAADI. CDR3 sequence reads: CASTGTGERAAFF. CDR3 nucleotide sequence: TGCGCCAGCACCGGGACAGGGGAACGGGCAGCTTTCTTT.